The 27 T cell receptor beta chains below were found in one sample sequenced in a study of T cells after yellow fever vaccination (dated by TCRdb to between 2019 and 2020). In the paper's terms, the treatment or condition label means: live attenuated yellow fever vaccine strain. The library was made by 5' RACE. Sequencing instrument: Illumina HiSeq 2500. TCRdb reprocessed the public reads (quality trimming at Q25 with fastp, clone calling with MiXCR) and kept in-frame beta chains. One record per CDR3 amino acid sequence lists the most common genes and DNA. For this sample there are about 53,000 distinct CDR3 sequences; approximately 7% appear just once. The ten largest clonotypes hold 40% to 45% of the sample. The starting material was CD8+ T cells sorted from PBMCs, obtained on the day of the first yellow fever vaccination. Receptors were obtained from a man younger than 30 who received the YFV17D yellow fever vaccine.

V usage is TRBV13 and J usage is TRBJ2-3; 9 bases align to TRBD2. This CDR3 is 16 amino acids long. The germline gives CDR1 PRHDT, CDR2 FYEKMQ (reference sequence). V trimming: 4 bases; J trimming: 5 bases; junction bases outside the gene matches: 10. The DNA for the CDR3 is TGTGCCAGCAGCTCGGCCGGGACTAGCATCAGAGATACGCAGTATTTT. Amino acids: CASSSAGTSIRDTQYF.

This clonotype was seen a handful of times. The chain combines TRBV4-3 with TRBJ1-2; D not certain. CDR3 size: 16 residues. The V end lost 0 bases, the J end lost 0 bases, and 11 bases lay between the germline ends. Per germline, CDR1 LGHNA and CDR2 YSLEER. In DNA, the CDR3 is TGCGCCAGCAGCCAAGATCGCGGCAGGCCTAACTATGGCTACACCTTC. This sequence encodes CASSQDRGRPNYGYTF.

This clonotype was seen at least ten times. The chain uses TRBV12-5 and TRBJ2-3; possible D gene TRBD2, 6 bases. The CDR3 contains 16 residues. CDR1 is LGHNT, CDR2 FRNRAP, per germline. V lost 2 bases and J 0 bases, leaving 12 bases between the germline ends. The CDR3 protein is CASGLNGGLSTDTQYF. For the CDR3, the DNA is TGTGCTAGTGGTTTGAACGGGGGACTTAGCACAGATACGCAGTATTTT.

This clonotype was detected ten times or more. The CDR3 region has the DNA TGCAGTGCTATTTTTGGCAGGGGTAATCAGCCCCAGCATTTT. This translates into CSAIFGRGNQPQHF. This chain joins TRBV20-1 and TRBJ1-5, with a possible D match to TRBD1 (6 bases). This CDR3 region has 14 residues. Germline CDR1 reads DFQATT; CDR2 reads SNEGSKA (reference sequence). Between the trimmed V and J ends, which lost 4 bases and 4 bases, there was a span of 14 bases.

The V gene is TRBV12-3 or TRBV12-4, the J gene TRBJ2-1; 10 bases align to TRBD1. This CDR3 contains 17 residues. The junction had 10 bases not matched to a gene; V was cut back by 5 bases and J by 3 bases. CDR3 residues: CASSGTGDDSLYNEQFF. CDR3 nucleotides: TGTGCCAGCAGTGGGACAGGGGACGACTCCCTCTACAATGAGCAGTTCTTC.

The CDR3 sequence: CASSPGDTGELFF. DNA of the CDR3: TGTGCCAGCAGCCCCGGCGACACCGGGGAGCTGTTTTTT. This chain connects TRBV7-9 to TRBJ2-2; D is unclear. CDR1 and CDR2 (germline): SEHNR, FQNEAQ (reference sequence). The CDR3 consists of 13 residues. The V and J ends lost 5 bases and 3 bases respectively, with 7 bases between them.

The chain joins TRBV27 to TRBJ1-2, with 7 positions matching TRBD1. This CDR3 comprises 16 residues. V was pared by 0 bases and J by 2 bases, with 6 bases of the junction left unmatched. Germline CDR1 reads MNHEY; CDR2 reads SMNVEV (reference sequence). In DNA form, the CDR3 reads TGTGCCAGCAGTTTATCGCAGGGGGAGATAAACTATGGCTACACCTTC. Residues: CASSLSQGEINYGYTF.

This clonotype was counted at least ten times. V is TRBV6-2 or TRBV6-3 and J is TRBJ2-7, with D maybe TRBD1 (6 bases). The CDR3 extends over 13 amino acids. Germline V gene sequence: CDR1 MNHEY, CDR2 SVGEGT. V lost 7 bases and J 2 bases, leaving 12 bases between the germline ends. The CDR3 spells CASNLDSPYEQYF. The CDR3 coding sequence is TGTGCCAGCAACTTGGACAGCCCCTACGAGCAGTACTTC.

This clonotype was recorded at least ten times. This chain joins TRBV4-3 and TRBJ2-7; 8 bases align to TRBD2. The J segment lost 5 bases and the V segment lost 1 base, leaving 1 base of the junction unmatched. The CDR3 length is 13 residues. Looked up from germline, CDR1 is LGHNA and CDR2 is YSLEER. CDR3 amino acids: CASSQVGGDEQYF. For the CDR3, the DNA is TGCGCCAGCAGCCAAGTCGGGGGGGACGAGCAGTACTTC.

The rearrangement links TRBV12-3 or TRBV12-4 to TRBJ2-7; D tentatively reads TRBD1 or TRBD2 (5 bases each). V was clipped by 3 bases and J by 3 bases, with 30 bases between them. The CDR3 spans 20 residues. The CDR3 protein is CASSFGADPRSGPLNYEQYF. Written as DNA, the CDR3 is TGTGCCAGCAGTTTTGGCGCGGACCCCCGATCGGGACCCCTAAACTACGAGCAGTACTTC.

The CDR3 DNA reads as TGCAGCGTGAAGACAGGGGACTATGGCTACACCTTC. Protein sequence: CSVKTGDYGYTF. The chain employs TRBV29-1 and TRBJ1-2; TRBD1 matches at 8 bases. The CDR3 is 12 amino acids. Trimming at V came to 6 bases and at J to 3 bases, leaving 3 bases not matched to a gene. Germline lookup yields CDR1 SQVTM and CDR2 ANQGSEA.

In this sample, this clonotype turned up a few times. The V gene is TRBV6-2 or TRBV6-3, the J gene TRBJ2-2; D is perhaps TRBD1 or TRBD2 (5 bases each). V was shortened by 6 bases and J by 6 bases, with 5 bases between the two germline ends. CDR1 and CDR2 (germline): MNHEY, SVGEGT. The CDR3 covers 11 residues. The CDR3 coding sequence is TGTGCCAGCAGGGGACCCGGGGAGCTGTTTTTT. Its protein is CASRGPGELFF.

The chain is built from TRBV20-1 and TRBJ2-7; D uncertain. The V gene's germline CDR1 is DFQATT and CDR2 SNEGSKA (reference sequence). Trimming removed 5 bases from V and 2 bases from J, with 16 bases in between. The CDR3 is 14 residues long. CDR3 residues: CSAPFKESPYEQYF. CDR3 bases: TGCAGTGCTCCTTTCAAGGAATCTCCCTACGAGCAGTACTTC.

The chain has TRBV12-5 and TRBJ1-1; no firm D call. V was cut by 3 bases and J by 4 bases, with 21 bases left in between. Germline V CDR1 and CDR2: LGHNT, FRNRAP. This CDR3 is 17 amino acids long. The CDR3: CASGFLLSTVGSTEAFF. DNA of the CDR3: TGTGCTAGTGGTTTCCTACTTTCGACGGTCGGCTCCACTGAAGCTTTCTTT.

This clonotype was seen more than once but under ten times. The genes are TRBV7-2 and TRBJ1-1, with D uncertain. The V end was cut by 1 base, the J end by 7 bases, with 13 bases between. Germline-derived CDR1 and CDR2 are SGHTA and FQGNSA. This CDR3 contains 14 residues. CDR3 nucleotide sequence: TGTGCCAGCAGCTTAGGTGCCTCTAAGTTTGAAGCTTTCTTT. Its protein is CASSLGASKFEAFF.

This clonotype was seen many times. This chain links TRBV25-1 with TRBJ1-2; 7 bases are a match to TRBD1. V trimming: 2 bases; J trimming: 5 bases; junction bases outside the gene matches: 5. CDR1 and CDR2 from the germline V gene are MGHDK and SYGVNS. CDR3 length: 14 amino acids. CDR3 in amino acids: CASSEGTGAYGYTF. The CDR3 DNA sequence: TGTGCCAGCAGTGAAGGAACAGGGGCATATGGCTACACCTTC.

CDR3 DNA sequence: TGTGCCAGCAGCTCCTATTCGACTAGAAACAATGAGCAGTTCTTC. Translation gives CASSSYSTRNNEQFF. The gene calls are TRBV7-6 and TRBJ2-1, with D perhaps TRBD2 (6 bases). Per germline, CDR1 SGHVS and CDR2 FNYEAQ. V was pared by 4 bases and J by 5 bases, with 15 bases between. This CDR3 spans 15 amino acids.

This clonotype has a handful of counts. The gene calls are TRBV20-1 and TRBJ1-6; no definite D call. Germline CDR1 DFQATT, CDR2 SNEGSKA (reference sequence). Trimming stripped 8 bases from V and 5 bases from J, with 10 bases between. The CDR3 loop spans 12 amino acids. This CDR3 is CSQTHNNSPLHF. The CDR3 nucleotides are TGCAGTCAGACACATAATAATTCACCCCTCCACTTT.

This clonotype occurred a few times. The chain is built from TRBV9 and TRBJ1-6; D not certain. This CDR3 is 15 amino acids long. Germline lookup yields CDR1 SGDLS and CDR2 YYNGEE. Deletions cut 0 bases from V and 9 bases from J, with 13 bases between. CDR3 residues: CASSVGASEGSPLHF. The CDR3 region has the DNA TGTGCCAGCAGCGTAGGTGCCTCCGAGGGTTCACCCCTCCACTTT.

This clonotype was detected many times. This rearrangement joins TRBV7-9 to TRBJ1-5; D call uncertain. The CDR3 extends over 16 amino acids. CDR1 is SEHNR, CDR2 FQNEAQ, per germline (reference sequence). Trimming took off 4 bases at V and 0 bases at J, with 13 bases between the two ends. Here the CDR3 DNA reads TGTGCCAGCAGCTCGACCCGCTCGGATAGCAATCAGCCCCAGCATTTT. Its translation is CASSSTRSDSNQPQHF.

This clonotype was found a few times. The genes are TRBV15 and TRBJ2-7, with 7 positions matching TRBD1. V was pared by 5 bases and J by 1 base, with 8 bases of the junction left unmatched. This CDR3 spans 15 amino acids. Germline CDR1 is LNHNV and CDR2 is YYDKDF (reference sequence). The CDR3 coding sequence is TGTGCCACCAGCCTGTTGTGGGGACAGTCCTACGAGCAGTACTTC. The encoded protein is CATSLLWGQSYEQYF.

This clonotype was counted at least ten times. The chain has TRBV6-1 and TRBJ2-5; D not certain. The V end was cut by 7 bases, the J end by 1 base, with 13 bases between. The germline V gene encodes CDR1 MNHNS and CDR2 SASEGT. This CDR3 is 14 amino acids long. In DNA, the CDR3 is TGTGCCAGCAAACGAACCTGGCCCCAAGAGACCCAGTACTTC. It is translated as CASKRTWPQETQYF.

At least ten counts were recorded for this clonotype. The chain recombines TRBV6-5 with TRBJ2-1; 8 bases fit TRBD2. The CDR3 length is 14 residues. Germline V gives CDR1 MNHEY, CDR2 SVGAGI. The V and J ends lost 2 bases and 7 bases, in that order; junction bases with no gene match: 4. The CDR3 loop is CASSYSGGGNEQFF. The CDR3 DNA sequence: TGTGCCAGCAGTTACAGCGGGGGAGGGAATGAGCAGTTCTTC.

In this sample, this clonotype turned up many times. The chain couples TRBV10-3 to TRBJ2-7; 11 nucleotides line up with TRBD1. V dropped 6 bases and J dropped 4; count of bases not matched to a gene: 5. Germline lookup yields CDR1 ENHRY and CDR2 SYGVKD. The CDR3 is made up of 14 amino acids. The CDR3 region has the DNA TGTGCCATCAGCGAAGGGACAGGGGGATACGAGCAGTACTTC. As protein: CAISEGTGGYEQYF.

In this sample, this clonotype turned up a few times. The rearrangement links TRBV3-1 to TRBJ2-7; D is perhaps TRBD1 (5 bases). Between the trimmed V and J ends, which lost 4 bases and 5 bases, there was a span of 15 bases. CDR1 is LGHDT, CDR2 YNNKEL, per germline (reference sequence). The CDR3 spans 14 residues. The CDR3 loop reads CASSPAQGLHEQYF. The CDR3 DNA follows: TGTGCCAGCAGCCCCGCGCAGGGTCTCCACGAGCAGTACTTC.

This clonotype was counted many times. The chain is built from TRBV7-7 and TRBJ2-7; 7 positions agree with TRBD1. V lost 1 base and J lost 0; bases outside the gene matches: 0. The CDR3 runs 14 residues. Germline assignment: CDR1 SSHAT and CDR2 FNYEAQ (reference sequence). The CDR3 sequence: CASSLGTGSYEQYF. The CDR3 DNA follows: TGTGCCAGCAGCTTAGGGACAGGCTCCTACGAGCAGTACTTC.

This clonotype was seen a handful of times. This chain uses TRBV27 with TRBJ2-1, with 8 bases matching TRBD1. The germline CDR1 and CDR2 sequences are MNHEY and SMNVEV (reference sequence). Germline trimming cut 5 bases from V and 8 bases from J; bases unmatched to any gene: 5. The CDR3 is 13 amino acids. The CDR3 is CASSADRGHEQFF. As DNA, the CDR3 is TGTGCCAGCAGTGCTGACAGGGGTCATGAGCAGTTCTTC.